This T cell receptor (beta chain) emerged from a study of cytomegalovirus exposure and HLA in healthy donors. In regard to this clone: Its cognate antigen is unknown. The limits of the CDR3 on the DNA are not certain, so only TCRdb's listed CDR3 is given.

Whole-study findings and limits: In a later analysis, productive TCRs from donors in an Asian-associated ancestry cluster reportedly carried fewer N-insertions than the cohort mean. Follow-up analysis found HLA locus-dependent TCR association rates, highest for DRB1 and lowest for HLA-C. A prior analysis recorded that most TCR beta V segments were productive about 87% or about 30% of the time.

The CDR3 has 16 residues if both end residues are counted. Primers: 60 Vbeta forward and 13 Jbeta reverse. Profiling relied on immunoSEQ multiplex PCR, and the TCRdb table lists in-frame clones only, not all of them. Among some 130,000 clones listed, 55% to 75% were seen once. This chain links TRBV12-1 with TRBJ1-5. TRBV12-1 is tagged as a pseudogene. This receptor was obtained from a human donor in good health. The source material was PBMCs. The CDR3 loop is CASSRKVGGGNQPQHF.